The 24 T cell receptor beta chains below come from one sample, sequenced in a study of T cell responses to AZD1222 COVID-19 vaccine. The assay was immunoSEQ multiplex PCR, and TCRdb's table has in-frame clones only and misses some. Of 120,000 to 150,000 clones in the sample, over 80% were seen once. Sequenced here: peripheral blood, sampled on day 0 of MenACWY control vaccination. Every receptor here comes from an adult in good health.

This clone was seen only a few times. CDR3 loop: CATSRDPNQPQHF. The CDR3 nucleotides read TGTGCCACCAGCAGAGATCCCAATCAGCCCCAGCATTTT. J is TRBJ1-5 and V is TRBV15; D unclear. This CDR3 has 13 amino acids. CDR1 LNHNV and CDR2 YYDKDF come from the germline V gene (reference sequence). Trimming removed 0 bases at V and 3 bases at J, with 3 bases between.

This clone was seen a few times. This chain joins TRBV7-8 and TRBJ2-7; D may be TRBD2 (5 bases). The V end lost 8 bases, the J end lost 0 bases, and 8 bases lay between the germline ends. CDR1 SGHVS and CDR2 FQNEAQ come from the germline V gene. The CDR3 totals 12 residues. The CDR3, as DNA: TGTGCCAGCGTGGGAGACTCCTACGAGCAGTACTTC. This gives the protein CASVGDSYEQYF.

In its sample, this clone was seen a few times. The chain is built from TRBV6-2 or TRBV6-3 and TRBJ2-2, with no clear D. Germline assignment: CDR1 MNHEY and CDR2 SVGEGT. The CDR3 spans 14 residues. V lost 5 bases to trimming and J lost 4 bases, with 11 bases between them. Here the CDR3 reads CASSTPRSTGELFF. The DNA for the CDR3 is TGTGCCAGCAGTACCCCCCGGAGCACCGGGGAGCTGTTTTTT.

This rearrangement joins TRBV28 to TRBJ1-1, with D perhaps matching TRBD1 (6 bases). The CDR3 covers 15 residues. The V end was cut by 5 bases, the J end by 6 bases, with 19 bases between. CDR1 and CDR2 from the germline V gene are MDHEN and SYDVKM. The CDR3, as DNA: TGTGCCAGCAGTAACCTGGGGGGCCCCCTCCCTGAAGCTTTCTTT. Translation gives CASSNLGGPLPEAFF.

This clone was counted once. The chain has TRBV5-1 and TRBJ1-6, with D hard to call. CDR1 is SGHRS, CDR2 YFSETQ, per germline. V lost 0 bases and J 9 bases, leaving 10 bases between the germline ends. The CDR3 totals 14 residues. The CDR3 nucleotides read TGCGCCAGCAGCTTGGGGCAGGACGCTTCACCCCTCCACTTT. Amino acids: CASSLGQDASPLHF.

V gene TRBV19 combines with J gene TRBJ1-1, with D unclear. The germline CDR1 and CDR2 sequences are LNHDA and SQIVND (reference sequence). The CDR3 has 12 residues. Trimming took 5 bases from V and 4 from J, leaving 8 bases between them. In DNA form, the CDR3 reads TGTGCCAGTAGTCTGACGGGCACTGAAGCTTTCTTT. This encodes CASSLTGTEAFF.

The chain is built from TRBV6-1 and TRBJ1-1; 10 bases map to TRBD1. Trimming removed 8 bases from V and 10 bases from J; junction bases left unmatched: 10. Germline assignment: CDR1 MNHNS and CDR2 SASEGT. The CDR3 consists of 13 residues. The CDR3 sequence: CASGTGVSLGAFF. The CDR3 region has the DNA TGTGCCAGCGGGACAGGGGTTTCTCTGGGAGCTTTCTTT.

The J gene is TRBJ2-7, the V gene TRBV6-1, with D possibly matching TRBD2 (6 bases). Trimming took 1 base from V and 2 from J, leaving 9 bases between them. The CDR3 contains 14 residues. The V gene's germline CDR1 is MNHNS and CDR2 SASEGT. The CDR3 DNA follows: TGTGCCAGCAGTGAAGTGGGGAGGACCTACGAGCAGTACTTC. Translated: CASSEVGRTYEQYF.

In nucleotides, the CDR3 is TGTGCCAGCAGCAGAAGATTCCGGGACAGAAGCACCGGGGAGCTGTTTTTT. Translation gives CASSRRFRDRSTGELFF. The chain combines TRBV7-8 with TRBJ2-2, with 7 bases fitting TRBD1. After removal of 5 bases from V and 4 bases from J, the junction contained 13 bases not matched to a gene. The germline gives CDR1 SGHVS, CDR2 FQNEAQ. This CDR3 has 17 amino acids.

V gene TRBV18 combines with J gene TRBJ2-5, with 8 bases matching TRBD2. Trimming took 6 bases from V and 1 from J; bases not matched to a gene: 7. Looked up from germline, CDR1 is KGHSH and CDR2 is LQKENI. This CDR3 contains 15 residues. The CDR3 here is CASSLKTSAQETQYF. CDR3 bases: TGTGCCAGCTCTCTGAAGACTAGCGCCCAAGAGACCCAGTACTTC.

The chain combines TRBV7-9 with TRBJ2-6; D not certain. CDR3 size: 16 residues. In germline, CDR1 is SEHNR, CDR2 FQNEAQ (reference sequence). Trimming removed 5 bases at V and 0 bases at J, with 11 bases between. The CDR3 DNA follows: TGTGCCAGCAGCAGAGGCCCTGGCTCTGGGGCCAACGTCCTGACTTTC. It yields the protein CASSRGPGSGANVLTF.

CDR3 sequence reads: CASSLEWGRGSSEAFF. The CDR3 nucleotides read TGCGCCAGCAGCTTGGAGTGGGGCAGGGGGAGCTCTGAAGCTTTCTTT. This chain joins TRBV5-1 and TRBJ1-1; 7 nucleotides agree with TRBD1. This CDR3 is 16 amino acids long. Germline loops: CDR1 SGHRS, CDR2 YFSETQ. V gave up 0 bases and J gave up 6 bases; unmatched junction bases: 11.

V usage is TRBV19 and J usage is TRBJ2-7; TRBD2 aligns across 8 bases. J lost 2 bases, V lost 5 bases, and 5 bases had no gene match. CDR1 LNHDA and CDR2 SQIVND come from the germline V gene (reference sequence). This CDR3 is built from 14 residues. CDR3 coding DNA: TGTGCCAGTAGTGAAGCGGGAGCAACCTACGAGCAGTACTTC. This gives the protein CASSEAGATYEQYF.

The chain employs TRBV5-1 and TRBJ2-3; 13 nucleotides line up with TRBD2. The trim removed 4 bases at V and 0 bases at J, leaving 5 bases unmatched. This CDR3 spans 17 amino acids. The V gene's germline CDR1 is SGHRS and CDR2 YFSETQ. CDR3 DNA: TGCGCCAGCAGCCGCCGGACTAGCGGGGGCAGCACAGATACGCAGTATTTT. It translates to CASSRRTSGGSTDTQYF.

The chain carries TRBV5-6 and TRBJ1-3; D remains ambiguous. CDR1 SGHDT and CDR2 YYEEEE come from the germline V gene. The length of the CDR3 is 14 residues. V lost 0 bases to trimming and J lost 4 bases, with 8 bases between them. CDR3 residues: CASSLARLGNTIYF. The CDR3 nucleotides are TGTGCCAGCAGCTTGGCAAGGCTCGGAAACACCATATATTTT. Full variable domain (remainder filled in from reference TRBV5-6 and TRBJ1-3): DAGVTQSPTHLIKTRGQQVTLRCSPKSGHDTVSWYQQALGQGPQFIFQYYEEEERQRGNFPDRFSGHQFPNYSSELNVNALLLGDSALYLCASSLARLGNTIYFGEGSWLTVV.

The rearrangement uses TRBV7-6 and TRBJ2-7; 10 bases fit TRBD1. The V gene end was trimmed by 1 base and the J gene end by 5 bases; junction bases not matched to a gene: 8. Germline CDR1 and CDR2: SGHVS and FNYEAQ. The CDR3 runs 16 residues. The CDR3 loop is CASSLVWDRGNHEQYF. The CDR3 DNA sequence: TGTGCCAGCAGCTTAGTATGGGACAGGGGAAACCACGAGCAGTACTTC.

The gene calls are TRBV27 and TRBJ2-7, with 8 bases fitting TRBD2. V was pared by 6 bases and J by 3 bases, with 7 bases of the junction left unmatched. The CDR3 is 14 residues long. Germline V gene sequence: CDR1 MNHEY, CDR2 SMNVEV (reference sequence). The DNA of the CDR3 is TGTGCCAGCAGCCTTAGCGGGGAGGGCTACGAGCAGTACTTC. This encodes CASSLSGEGYEQYF.

The chain uses TRBV7-8 and TRBJ2-7, with 9 bases fitting TRBD1. CDR1 is SGHVS and CDR2 is FQNEAQ in the germline V gene. This CDR3 spans 14 amino acids. V gave up 5 bases and J gave up 1 base; unmatched junction bases: 3. CDR3 DNA sequence: TGTGCCAGCAGCGCACAGGGGGCTTCCTACGAGCAGTACTTC. Translating gives CASSAQGASYEQYF. Full variable domain (rest looked up from reference TRBV7-8 and TRBJ2-7): GAGVSQSPRYKVAKRGQDVALRCDPISGHVSLFWYQQALGQGPEFLTYFQNEAQLDKSGLPSDRFFAERPEGSVSTLKIQRTQQEDSAVYLCASSAQGASYEQYFGPGTRLTVT.

The chain has TRBV5-8 and TRBJ2-2; D unclear. The V gene's germline CDR1 is SGHTS and CDR2 YDEGEE. This CDR3 comprises 15 residues. V was cut by 0 bases and J by 5 bases, with 11 bases left in between. The CDR3 reads CASSLELGRTGELFF. CDR3 nucleotides: TGTGCCAGCAGCTTGGAGTTAGGGCGGACCGGGGAGCTGTTTTTT.

This chain joins TRBV5-1 and TRBJ1-1, with TRBD1 identical over 8 bases. The trim removed 2 bases at V and 6 bases at J, leaving 6 bases unmatched. The CDR3 length is 14 residues. CDR1 and CDR2 (germline): SGHRS, YFSETQ. The CDR3 reads CASSLSTGAAEAFF. In nucleotides, the CDR3 is TGCGCCAGCAGCTTATCGACAGGGGCCGCTGAAGCTTTCTTT.

The genes are TRBV6-1 and TRBJ2-3; the match to TRBD2 covers 8 bases. Germline values: CDR1 MNHNS, CDR2 SASEGT. The J segment lost 0 bases and the V segment lost 1 base, leaving 6 bases of the junction unmatched. The CDR3 is 17 amino acids. The CDR3 region has the DNA TGTGCCAGCAGTGAAGAGTGGCTAGCGGGTAGCACAGATACGCAGTATTTT. It codes for CASSEEWLAGSTDTQYF.

This clone was counted once. V and J are TRBV19 and TRBJ1-4; 9 nucleotides match TRBD1. Germline V CDR1 and CDR2: LNHDA, SQIVND (reference sequence). This CDR3 spans 18 amino acids. V dropped 8 bases and J dropped 3; count of bases not matched to a gene: 16. For the CDR3, the DNA is TGTGCCAGTCGAATCGACAGGGGGTCGGCCGGCCCTAATGAAAAACTGTTTTTT. This sequence encodes CASRIDRGSAGPNEKLFF.

The chain joins TRBV27 to TRBJ2-7; unclear D gene. The V end lost 0 bases, the J end lost 0 bases, and 12 bases lay between the germline ends. The CDR3 length is 16 residues. Germline V lookup: CDR1 MNHEY, CDR2 SMNVEV (reference sequence). CDR3 region: CASSLSGSSTSYEQYF. CDR3 coding DNA: TGTGCCAGCAGTTTATCTGGATCGAGTACCTCCTACGAGCAGTACTTC.

The V and J genes are TRBV20-1 and TRBJ2-7; 8 positions agree with TRBD2. Germline V gene sequence: CDR1 DFQATT, CDR2 SNEGSKA (reference sequence). CDR3 length: 11 amino acids. The ends lost 3 bases at V and 7 bases at J; junction bases unmatched: 2. Written as DNA, the CDR3 is TGCAGTGCTAGTGGCGGGGGGGAGCAGTACTTC. Its protein is CSASGGGEQYF.